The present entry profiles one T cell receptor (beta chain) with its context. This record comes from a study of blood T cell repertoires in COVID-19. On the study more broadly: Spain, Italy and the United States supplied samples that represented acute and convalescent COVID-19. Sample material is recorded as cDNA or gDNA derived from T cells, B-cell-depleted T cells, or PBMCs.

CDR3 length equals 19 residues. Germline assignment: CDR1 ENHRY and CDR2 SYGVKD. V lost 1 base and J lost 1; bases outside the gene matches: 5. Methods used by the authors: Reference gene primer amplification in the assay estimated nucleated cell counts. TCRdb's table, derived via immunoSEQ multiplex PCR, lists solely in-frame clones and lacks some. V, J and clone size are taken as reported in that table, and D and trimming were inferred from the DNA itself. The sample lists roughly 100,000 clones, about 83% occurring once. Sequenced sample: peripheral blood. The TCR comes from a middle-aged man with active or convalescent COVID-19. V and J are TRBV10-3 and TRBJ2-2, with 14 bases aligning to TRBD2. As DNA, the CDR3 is TGTGCCATCAGTGAGTTGGGACTAGCGGGGGCTATGAACACCGGGGAGCTGTTTTTT. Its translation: CAISELGLAGAMNTGELFF.